Shown below are 24 T cell receptor beta chains from a single sample sequenced in a study of shared clonotypes between healthy human individuals. Terminally differentiated effector memory CD45RA+ cells were left out of the naive CD8 fraction, which was CD45RO-negative and positively selected for CCR7. The data were produced by immunoSEQ multiplex PCR, yet TCRdb's version contains in-frame clones alone and is incomplete. The data hold 600,000 or so clones, with 95% observed a single time. Specimen: naive CD8+ T cells sorted from blood. These receptors originate from a woman aged 25 to 39 in good health.

V is TRBV7-9 and J is TRBJ1-1; D remains ambiguous. There are 16 residues in the CDR3. Trimming left V 0 bases short and J 1 base short, with 12 bases between. Germline CDR1 reads SEHNR; CDR2 reads FQNEAQ (reference sequence). The CDR3 bases are TGTGCCAGCAGCTTAGCGCGGAGTCGGACGAACACTGAAGCTTTCTTT. Translated, it gives CASSLARSRTNTEAFF.

V is TRBV4-1 and J is TRBJ2-7; TRBD1 matches at 9 bases. Germline lookup yields CDR1 MGHRA and CDR2 YSYEKL. Losses at the gene ends were 4 bases for V and 4 bases for J; bases not matched to a gene: 8. This CDR3 has 15 amino acids. In DNA, the CDR3 is TGCGCCAGCAGCCTCAACAGGGGGCAGGAGTACGAGCAGTACTTC. Translating it yields CASSLNRGQEYEQYF.

Only one count was recorded for this clone. This sequence joins TRBV2 and TRBJ1-2, with 10 bases that match TRBD1. Per germline, CDR1 SNHLY and CDR2 FYNNEI. J lost 5 bases, V lost 6 bases, and 12 bases had no gene match. CDR3 length: 16 residues. In nucleotides, the CDR3 is TGTGCCAGCAGGGAGGGACAGGGGTTTATTGGGTATGGCTACACCTTC. Translated: CASREGQGFIGYGYTF.

Here the CDR3 DNA reads TGTGCCAGCAGGATCGACAGGGCAAGGACTGAAGCTTTCTTT. As protein: CASRIDRARTEAFF. J is TRBJ1-1 and V is TRBV28, with TRBD1 identical over 7 bases. CDR3 length equals 14 residues. V lost 6 bases to trimming and J lost 5 bases; unmatched junction nucleotides: 9. CDR1 and CDR2 (germline): MDHEN, SYDVKM.

This rearrangement joins TRBV19 to TRBJ2-2; 8 bases fit TRBD1. The J segment lost 4 bases and the V segment lost 4 bases, leaving 8 bases of the junction unmatched. The CDR3 loop spans 16 amino acids. CDR1 LNHDA and CDR2 SQIVND come from the germline V gene (reference sequence). The CDR3 coding sequence is TGTGCCAGTAGTAATGGACAGGGCTTGAGCACCGGGGAGCTGTTTTTT. This gives the protein CASSNGQGLSTGELFF.

In DNA form, the CDR3 reads TGTGCCAGCAGCTTAAGGTACTCAGGGAACACTGAAGCTTTCTTT. Protein: CASSLRYSGNTEAFF. The chain links TRBV7-9 to TRBJ1-1; D is uncertain. The germline gives CDR1 SEHNR, CDR2 FQNEAQ (reference sequence). The CDR3 spans 15 residues. V dropped 2 bases and J dropped 1 base, with 11 bases sitting between them.

This clone was observed a single time. V and J are TRBV5-6 and TRBJ2-5; no clear D gene. CDR1 is SGHDT and CDR2 is YYEEEE in the germline V gene. The CDR3 has 16 amino acids. The ends were cut back, 5 bases at V and 0 bases at J, with 17 bases in the middle. In nucleotides, the CDR3 is TGTGCCAGCAGGCTTATGGGTCACAAGTACCAAGAGACCCAGTACTTC. Translation gives CASRLMGHKYQETQYF.

This rearrangement joins TRBV30 to TRBJ2-7, with 7 nucleotides matching TRBD2. This CDR3 has 14 residues. The V and J ends lost 3 bases and 2 bases, in that order; junction bases with no gene match: 7. The germline V gene has CDR1 GTSNPN and CDR2 SVGIG (reference sequence). CDR3 DNA sequence: TGTGCCTGGAGGCCGGGACTATCTACCTACGAGCAGTACTTC. Residues: CAWRPGLSTYEQYF.

The J gene is TRBJ2-3, the V gene TRBV28, with D perhaps assigned TRBD1 or TRBD2 (5 bases each). Germline CDR1 MDHEN, CDR2 SYDVKM. This CDR3 comprises 14 residues. Trimming removed 5 bases at V and 1 base at J, with 10 bases between. The CDR3 here is CASSPGTRTDTQYF. The CDR3 DNA reads TGTGCCAGCAGTCCCGGGACCCGCACAGATACGCAGTATTTT.

Details on this clone: Germline is not matched at one junction end, which may reflect a read error. The sample contains more than one DNA sequence encoding this CDR3. The V call is TRBV13, the J call TRBJ2-7; 8 positions match TRBD1. The germline CDR1 and CDR2 sequences are PRHDT and FYEKMQ (reference sequence). CDR3 length: 14 residues. The CDR3 DNA reads TGTGCCAGCAGCATAGGCCAGGGGGCGTACGAGCAGTACTTC. The encoded protein is CASSIGQGAYEQYF. The full variable domain, completed using reference TRBV13 and TRBJ2-7, is AAGVIQSPRHLIKEKRETATLKCYPIPRHDTVYWYQQGPGQDPQFLISFYEKMQSDKGSIPDRFSAQQFSDYHSELNMSSLELGDSALYFCASSIGQGAYEQYFGPGTRLTVT.

The sample holds a few counts of this clone. V is TRBV30 and J is TRBJ1-4; possibly TRBD1 for D (6 bases). CDR1 is GTSNPN and CDR2 is SVGIG in the germline V gene (reference sequence). The CDR3 has 14 amino acids. V gave up 2 bases and J gave up 7 bases, with 14 bases separating them. CDR3 nucleotide sequence: TGTGCCTGGAGTTTAACAGGGCCGGGTGAAAAACTGTTTTTT. This codes for CAWSLTGPGEKLFF.

This chain uses TRBV19 with TRBJ2-7, with TRBD1 matching over 7 bases. Trimming cost V 5 bases and J 0 bases; bases outside gene matches: 16. Per germline, CDR1 LNHDA and CDR2 SQIVND (reference sequence). This CDR3 spans 18 amino acids. The CDR3 protein is CASSPGPPTGLGSYEQYF. CDR3 in DNA: TGTGCCAGTAGTCCAGGGCCCCCGACAGGGTTGGGCTCCTACGAGCAGTACTTC.

The chain has TRBV30 and TRBJ2-7; D not resolved. Between the trimmed V and J ends, which lost 2 bases and 6 bases, there was a span of 5 bases. Per germline, CDR1 GTSNPN and CDR2 SVGIG (reference sequence). The CDR3 contains 10 residues. CDR3 amino acids: CAWSFTEQYF. CDR3 nucleotide sequence: TGTGCCTGGAGTTTCACCGAGCAGTACTTC.

The chain is built from TRBV6-5 and TRBJ1-1; D may be TRBD1 (6 bases). CDR3 length: 15 residues. Germline V gives CDR1 MNHEY, CDR2 SVGAGI. V was cut by 3 bases and J by 1 base, with 12 bases left in between. The CDR3 nucleotides read TGTGCCAGCAGTTATGCCGGGACACCGAACACTGAAGCTTTCTTT. Protein sequence: CASSYAGTPNTEAFF.

The chain combines TRBV7-8 with TRBJ2-3, with 8 bases identical to TRBD2. J gave up 2 bases and V 3 bases, and 10 bases lay outside the gene matches. This CDR3 contains 17 residues. CDR1 SGHVS and CDR2 FQNEAQ come from the germline V gene. This chain's CDR3 is CASSFELSGGFTDTQYF. The DNA of the CDR3 is TGTGCCAGCAGCTTTGAGCTAAGCGGGGGCTTCACAGATACGCAGTATTTT.

The V call is TRBV6-4, the J call TRBJ2-7; 11 nucleotides align to TRBD2. The CDR3 has 14 residues. The germline gives CDR1 MRHNA, CDR2 SNTAGT. V trimming: 6 bases; J trimming: 7 bases; junction bases outside the gene matches: 8. The CDR3 loop reads CASSVGLAAREQYF. The CDR3 nucleotides read TGTGCCAGCAGCGTGGGACTAGCGGCGAGGGAGCAGTACTTC.

This chain links TRBV11-2 with TRBJ2-7; D is possibly TRBD1 (5 bases). This CDR3 region has 14 residues. The ends were cut back, 3 bases at V and 4 bases at J, with 13 bases in the middle. Germline V gene lookup returns CDR1 SGHAT and CDR2 FQNNGV. The CDR3 loop is CASSFGQGQYEQYF. Written as DNA, the CDR3 is TGTGCCAGCAGCTTTGGGCAGGGTCAGTACGAGCAGTACTTC.

This clone came up once. The chain couples TRBV27 to TRBJ1-1, with D perhaps matching TRBD1 (5 bases). The V end was cut by 6 bases, the J end by 6 bases, with 23 bases between. CDR3 size: 16 residues. The germline gives CDR1 MNHEY, CDR2 SMNVEV (reference sequence). The CDR3, as DNA: TGTGCCAGCAGCCCTGGCTTCGGGGGTTTGTTTGCTGAAGCTTTCTTT. Its translation is CASSPGFGGLFAEAFF.

The chain uses TRBV6-5 and TRBJ2-7; 10 nucleotides agree with TRBD2. The CDR3 runs 14 residues. Germline-derived CDR1 and CDR2 are MNHEY and SVGAGI. V dropped 0 bases and J dropped 6; count of bases not matched to a gene: 2. The CDR3 nucleotides are TGTGCCAGCAGTTACTCGGTAGCGGGAGGCGAGCAGTACTTC. This encodes CASSYSVAGGEQYF.

This clone was found once. The chain joins TRBV9 to TRBJ2-3, with 8 bases lining up with TRBD2. From germline, CDR1 is SGDLS and CDR2 YYNGEE. After removal of 4 bases from V and 4 bases from J, the junction contained 8 bases not matched to a gene. The CDR3 has 15 residues. In DNA, the CDR3 is TGTGCCAGCAGCTCCCAAGCGGGAGAGGCAGATACGCAGTATTTT. As protein: CASSSQAGEADTQYF.

This chain links TRBV13 with TRBJ2-7; tentatively, D is TRBD1 (7 bases). Trimming left V 5 bases short and J 3 bases short, with 20 bases between. Per germline, CDR1 PRHDT and CDR2 FYEKMQ (reference sequence). This CDR3 spans 16 amino acids. DNA for the CDR3: TGTGCCAGCAGCCCCATGGTCGGACAGGAGGGCTACGAGCAGTACTTC. Translating gives CASSPMVGQEGYEQYF.

This clone was detected once. The genes are TRBV19 and TRBJ2-6; 8 bases agree with TRBD1. CDR1 LNHDA and CDR2 SQIVND come from the germline V gene (reference sequence). With V trimmed by 4 bases and J by 0 bases, 14 bases remained unmatched. There are 20 residues in the CDR3. CDR3 nucleotide sequence: TGTGCCAGTAGTACCCCTGACTGGACAGGGAAAAACTCTGGGGCCAACGTCCTGACTTTC. Translating it yields CASSTPDWTGKNSGANVLTF. Variable domain in full (rest from reference TRBV19 and TRBJ2-6): DGGITQSPKYLFRKEGQNVTLSCEQNLNHDAMYWYRQDPGQGLRLIYYSQIVNDFQKGDIAEGYSVSREKKESFPLTVTSAQKNPTAFYLCASSTPDWTGKNSGANVLTFGAGSRLTVL.

CDR3 DNA: TGTGCCAGCAGTTCGACTTCAACCCCGGGACAGGGGGCCTACGAGCAGTACTTC. Translation gives CASSSTSTPGQGAYEQYF. The rearrangement links TRBV28 to TRBJ2-7; 11 bases line up with TRBD1. Germline values: CDR1 MDHEN, CDR2 SYDVKM. The CDR3 length is 18 residues. The V and J ends lost 4 bases and 2 bases, in that order; junction bases with no gene match: 13.

The chain is built from TRBV28 and TRBJ2-7; TRBD2 matches 7 bases. Germline V gene sequence: CDR1 MDHEN, CDR2 SYDVKM. This CDR3 region has 17 residues. V lost 4 bases to trimming and J lost 2 bases; unmatched junction nucleotides: 14. For the CDR3, the DNA is TGTGCCAGCAGTTCCCCCCTCGAATCAGCGGGGACCTACGAGCAGTACTTC. The encoded protein is CASSSPLESAGTYEQYF.